This TCR beta chain comes out of a study of CXCR3-negative and CXCR3-positive naive CD8 T cells. On the study more broadly: The TRB read total, roughly 140 million, broke down to about 1.5 +/- 0.3 million reads per library. Study results and limitations: In CXCR3-positive naive cells, the TRB CDR3s were more hydrophobic than in CXCR3-negative naive cells.

Through 5' RACE with UMI labels, the TRB cDNA libraries were prepared. TCRdb reworked the 5' RACE reads into one entry per CDR3 protein, no DNA. The sample has roughly 89,000 distinct CDR3 sequences; the top ten hold approximately 0.99%. Germline CDR1 reads LGHNA; CDR2 reads YSLEER. The CDR3 is 14 residues long. Triplicate sorts of around 300,000 cells per CD8+ subset. CD45RO-CCR7+CD27+CD95- defined naive CD8+ T cells. With regard to this clonotype: No antigen is known for it.

Sequenced: naive CXCR3- CD8+ T cells from blood. Subset specified: CD45RO-CCR7+CD27+CD95- naive CD8+ T cells lacking CXCR3 (TNR3-). The chain is built from TRBV4-3 and TRBJ1-1. The receptor was isolated from a human donor in good health. Some clones in this sample may be carry-over from other donors' samples. CDR3 region: CASSQDPTTSEAFF.